The present T cell receptor (beta chain) was sequenced within a study of cytotoxic CD8 clonotypes in ibrutinib-treated CLL. The study's findings and limits: Clonality measured at baseline exceeded age-matched healthy donors, tracking circulating CD8+ T-cell counts.

Worth noting for this clone: Its target is not known.

The protocol was immunoSEQ multiplex PCR, while the TCRdb copy is restricted to in-frame clones and leaves out a portion. Among under 150,000 clones listed, 80% to 95% were seen once. Libraries of TCR beta were made from approximately 1.9 micrograms of genomic DNA that came from cryopreserved PBMCs. The clonotype originates from a human donor with chronic lymphocytic leukemia. Sequencing was performed on PBMCs, taken after 12 months of ibrutinib treatment.

The DNA for the CDR3 is TGCGCCAGCAGCCAAGAGGGCAGATTAGCCAAAAACATTCAGTACTTC. Its protein product is CASSQEGRLAKNIQYF. This chain connects TRBV4-1 to TRBJ2-4; D ambiguous. From germline, CDR1 is MGHRA and CDR2 YSYEKL. This CDR3 region has 16 residues. Between the trimmed V and J ends, which lost 0 bases and 0 bases, there was a span of 9 bases.